This T cell receptor (beta chain) was found in a study of shared clonotypes between healthy human individuals. Trimming pared 0 bases from V and 8 bases from J, leaving 11 bases between. The CDR3 is 13 residues long. CDR1 and CDR2 (germline): SGHRS, YFSETQ. The method was immunoSEQ multiplex PCR; TCRdb's version includes in-frame clones alone and lacks a portion of them. The sample holds approximately 2,000,000 clones, about nine tenths seen once. Sequenced sample: naive CD4+ T cells from PBMCs. The subset denotes: CD45RA+ positively selected. The genes are TRBV5-1 and TRBJ1-2; weak D call: TRBD1 (5 bases). This receptor was taken from a man between 18 and 29 years old in good health. Some clones in this sample may be carry-over from other donors' samples. For the CDR3, the DNA is TGCGCCAGCAGCTTGGTGGGGCTGTTCGGCTACACCTTC. This translates into CASSLVGLFGYTF.